This T cell receptor beta chain stems from a study of OX40 agonist ivuxolimab in advanced cancers. This clone appeared a few times. The data were produced by immunoSEQ multiplex PCR, yet TCRdb's version contains in-frame clones alone and is incomplete. The repertoire consists of roughly 18,000 clones, with around 80% occurring once and the leading ten covering over 2%. Per germline, CDR1 MNHEY and CDR2 SVGAGI. V lost 2 bases and J lost 1, with 5 bases in between. The CDR3 is 13 residues long. This receptor was identified in an adult with an advanced solid tumor such as melanoma, head and neck, liver or kidney cancer. The J gene is TRBJ1-1, the V gene TRBV6-5, with D hard to call. The sample here was CD4+ or CD8+ T cells sorted from blood, taken in a trial of the OX40 agonist ivuxolimab. CDR3 sequence: CASSYEPNTEAFF. Written as DNA, the CDR3 is TGTGCCAGCAGTTACGAGCCGAACACTGAAGCTTTCTTT.